The present entry profiles one T cell receptor beta chain with its context. This record comes from a study of blood T cell repertoires in COVID-19. The wider study: The origin of the acute and convalescent COVID-19 samples was the United States, Italy and Spain. The cDNA or gDNA used as material had been derived from T cells, B-cell-depleted T cells, or PBMCs.

In the study's own analysis: By means of reference gene primer amplification, nucleated cell counts were estimated. Using immunoSEQ multiplex PCR, the repertoire was profiled, and TCRdb retains in-frame clones only, with some absent. V, J and clone size reflect that table, while D and trimming were determined from the DNA. This repertoire shows a few hundred thousand clones, 70% to 90% found once; its top ten account for approximately 2.2%. The receptor was derived from a woman aged 30 to 39 who had recovered from COVID-19. Sequenced: peripheral blood.

CDR3 amino acids: CAWNTGTGGYTF. In nucleotides, the CDR3 is TGTGCCTGGAACACAGGGACAGGGGGCTACACCTTC. The J gene is TRBJ1-2, the V gene TRBV30; 9 positions agree with TRBD1. V trimming: 4 bases; J trimming: 8 bases; junction bases outside the gene matches: 5. CDR1 GTSNPN and CDR2 SVGIG come from the germline V gene (reference sequence). This CDR3 is 12 amino acids long.